One TCR beta chain is described in this entry. These data are taken from a study of regulatory T cells in long-lasting Graves disease. The CDR3 totals 18 residues. Per the germline V gene, CDR1 is SGHVS and CDR2 is FQNEAQ. V lost 8 bases and J lost 8; bases outside the gene matches: 22. The time point is: newly diagnosed GD, antithyroid drugs for less than 3 months. From RNA extracted from PBMCs, the TCR library was made. Arm-PCR with iRepertoire HTBI primers amplified the CDR3 regions for these TCR beta libraries. Via MiXCR, TCRdb re-called the multiplex PCR reads, giving one row per CDR3 protein. This sample has about 520,000 distinct CDR3 sequences, with around 11% found just once. Another study also made use of these data, one on T cells in Graves' hyperthyroidism and ophthalmopathy.

This sequence joins TRBV7-8 and TRBJ2-4; TRBD2 aligns across 9 bases. This clonotype originated in a woman in her twenties or thirties with Graves disease. The specimen was peripheral blood mononuclear cells (PBMCs), collected at new diagnosis, from a patient treated with antithyroid drugs. In DNA, the CDR3 is TGTGCCAGCGGCGCCCTTGCTTATAGCGGGGGATCGCGGGACATTCAGTACTTC. As protein: CASGALAYSGGSRDIQYF.